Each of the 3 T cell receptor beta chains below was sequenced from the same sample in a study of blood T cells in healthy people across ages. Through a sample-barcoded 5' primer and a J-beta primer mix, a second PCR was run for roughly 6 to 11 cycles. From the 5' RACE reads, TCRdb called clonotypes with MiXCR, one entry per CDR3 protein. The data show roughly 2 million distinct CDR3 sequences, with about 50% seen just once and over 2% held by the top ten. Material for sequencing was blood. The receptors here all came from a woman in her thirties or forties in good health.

DNA of the CDR3: TGTGCCAGCACAGAACGGGGGGGCGGAGATACGCAGTATTTT. It yields the protein CASTERGGGDTQYF. The rearrangement links TRBV28 to TRBJ2-3; 8 bases line up with TRBD2. V gave up 7 bases and J gave up 5 bases; unmatched junction bases: 8. The CDR3 extends over 14 amino acids. Germline CDR1 reads MDHEN; CDR2 reads SYDVKM. Drawing the rest from reference TRBV28 and TRBJ2-3, the complete variable domain is DVKVTQSSRYLVKRTGEKVFLECVQDMDHENMFWYRQDPGLGLRLIYFSYDVKMKEKGDIPEGYSVSREKKERFSLILESASTNQTSMYLCASTERGGGDTQYFGPGTRLTVL.

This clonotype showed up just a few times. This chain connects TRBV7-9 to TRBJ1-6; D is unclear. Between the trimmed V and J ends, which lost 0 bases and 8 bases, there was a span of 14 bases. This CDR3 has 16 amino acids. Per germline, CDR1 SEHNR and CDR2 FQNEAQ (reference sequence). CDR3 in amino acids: CASSLAPVIGHSPLHF. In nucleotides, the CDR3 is TGTGCCAGCAGCTTAGCGCCCGTAATAGGGCATTCACCCCTCCACTTT.

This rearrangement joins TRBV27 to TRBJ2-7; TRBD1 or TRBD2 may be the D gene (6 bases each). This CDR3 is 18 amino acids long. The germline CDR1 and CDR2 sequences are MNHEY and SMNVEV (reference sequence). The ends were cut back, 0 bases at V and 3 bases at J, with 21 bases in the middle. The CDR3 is CASSLSYRGAERLYEQYF. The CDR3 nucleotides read TGTGCCAGCAGTTTATCGTATAGGGGGGCAGAGCGCCTCTACGAGCAGTACTTC.